The sequence of this T cell receptor beta chain was determined in a study of T cell responses to AZD1222 COVID-19 vaccine. Study outcomes and limitations: Regions left unmutated in variants are reportedly the target of nearly half of spike-specific TCRs. Females outnumbered males among donors, who were mostly white British; clonal diversity was possibly underestimated. Spike-specific TCR breadth and depth went up after people got two AZD1222 doses. The study identified only six AZD1222 recipients as seropositive at baseline.

As concerns this clone: Its target is unknown.

CDR3 length equals 18 residues. Germline V gene data show CDR1 as SGHVT and CDR2 as SQSDAQ. V shed 4 bases and J shed 3 bases, with 21 bases lying between them. Assay: immunoSEQ multiplex PCR; the TCRdb copy retains only in-frame clones and omits some. The sample shows some 160,000 clones, about nine tenths of them seen only once. The J gene is TRBJ2-2, the V gene TRBV7-4; D perhaps matches TRBD1 (5 bases). The specimen was peripheral blood, collected on day 0 of AZD1222 vaccination. The source of this sequence is an adult in good health. The CDR3 loop reads CASSSRSIGAIDTGELFF. The CDR3 nucleotides are TGTGCCAGCAGCTCCCGGTCCATTGGGGCCATCGACACCGGGGAGCTGTTTTTT.